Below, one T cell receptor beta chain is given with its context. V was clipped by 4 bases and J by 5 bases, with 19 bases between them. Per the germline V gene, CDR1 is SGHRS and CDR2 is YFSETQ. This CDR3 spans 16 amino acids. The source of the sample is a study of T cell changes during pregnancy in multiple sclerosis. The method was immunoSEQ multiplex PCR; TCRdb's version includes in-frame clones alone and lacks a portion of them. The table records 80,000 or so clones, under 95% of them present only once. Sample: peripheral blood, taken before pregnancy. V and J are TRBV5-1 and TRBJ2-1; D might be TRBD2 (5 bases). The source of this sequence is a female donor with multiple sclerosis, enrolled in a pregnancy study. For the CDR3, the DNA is TGCGCCAGCAGCCCCACTAGTCCCGCGCCTCACAATGAGCAGTTCTTC. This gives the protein CASSPTSPAPHNEQFF. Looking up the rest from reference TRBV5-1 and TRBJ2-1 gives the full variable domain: KAGVTQTPRYLIKTRGQQVTLSCSPISGHRSVSWYQQTPGQGLQFLFEYFSETQRNKGNFPGRFSGRQFSNSRSEMNVSTLELGDSALYLCASSPTSPAPHNEQFFGPGTRLTVL.